This TCR beta chain appears in the sequencing data of a study of CD8+CD57+ T cells in acquired aplastic anemia. This clonotype was detected a few times. For CDR3 and TCR beta VDJ profiling, genomic DNA was the template used. Via MiXCR, TCRdb re-called the reads, giving one row per CDR3 protein. The data contain about 180,000 distinct CDR3 sequences, about 47% of them singletons. CDR1 SEHNR and CDR2 FQNEAQ come from the germline V gene (reference sequence). Trimming shortened V by 1 base and J by 8 bases, and 15 bases separated the two germline ends. This CDR3 is built from 16 residues. What was sequenced was sorted CD4+, CD8+, or CD8+CD57+ T cells (not recorded which) from PBMCs. This sequence joins TRBV7-9 and TRBJ1-6; no definite D call. The source of this sequence is a human donor in good health. The CDR3 sequence is CASSLVTGFGDSPLHF. The CDR3 coding sequence is TGTGCCAGCAGCTTAGTTACGGGCTTCGGGGATTCACCCCTCCACTTT.